This T cell receptor beta chain was recovered during a study of blood T cell repertoires in COVID-19. The sample holds one count of this clone. Sequenced by immunoSEQ multiplex PCR; TCRdb stores in-frame clones only, minus some. The sample holds 90,000 to 100,000 clones, around four fifths seen once. The TCR originated in a man aged 70 or older with acute or convalescent COVID-19. Sequences were obtained from peripheral blood.

CDR3 DNA sequence: TGTGCCAGCAGCCAAGTCAGGTCATCTGGAAACACCATATATTTT. Amino acid sequence: CASSQVRSSGNTIYF. This rearrangement joins TRBV3-1 (or the pseudogene TRBV3-2) to TRBJ1-3; unclear D gene. Germline assignment: CDR1 LGHDT and CDR2 YNNKEL (reference sequence). The CDR3 runs 15 residues. Trimming cost V 1 base and J 1 base, with 8 bases left between them.